Shown below are 2 T cell receptor beta chains from a single sample sequenced in a study of blood T cell repertoires in COVID-19. Here immunoSEQ multiplex PCR was the method, and the copy in TCRdb shows in-frame clones only, minus some. The sample gives approximately 250,000 clones, over 80% of which show up once; around 4.5% is in the top ten. The specimen was peripheral blood. Receptors were obtained from a man in his fifties or sixties who had recovered from COVID-19.

CDR3 sequence reads: CASTSGGDNEQFF. The DNA of the CDR3 is TGTGCCAGCACTAGCGGGGGGGACAATGAGCAGTTCTTC. The chain employs TRBV12-3 or TRBV12-4 and TRBJ2-1; 12 nucleotides agree with TRBD2. This CDR3 is built from 13 residues. Trimming cost V 7 bases and J 5 bases; bases outside gene matches: 0.

This chain links TRBV11-2 with TRBJ2-1, with D perhaps TRBD2 (6 bases). The CDR3 runs 16 residues. The V gene's germline CDR1 is SGHAT and CDR2 FQNNGV. V was clipped by 5 bases and J by 2 bases, with 16 bases between them. The CDR3 reads CASSEGRGNPYNEQFF. The CDR3 DNA is TGTGCCAGCAGCGAGGGTCGGGGGAATCCCTACAATGAGCAGTTCTTC. Supplemented by reference TRBV11-2 and TRBJ2-1, the full variable domain reads EAGVAQSPRYKIIEKRQSVAFWCNPISGHATLYWYQQILGQGPKLLIQFQNNGVVDDSQLPKDRFSAERLKGVDSTLKIQPAKLEDSAVYLCASSEGRGNPYNEQFFGPGTRLTVL.